The rows below give T cell receptor beta chains drawn from one sample of a study of blood T cell repertoires in COVID-19. The method was immunoSEQ multiplex PCR; TCRdb's version includes in-frame clones alone and lacks a portion of them. Of about 110,000 clones listed, about four fifths are singletons. The sample comprised peripheral blood. The receptors were gathered from a woman in her sixties or seventies with acute or convalescent COVID-19. Each CDR3 is given with its conserved first and last residue. D genes are given only for firm matches. A clone size is listed for some rows: how often the clone was seen (once, few, many), or a class if it is expanded.

CDR3,DNA,size,V,J,D
CASSPPTGTGREQYF,TGTGCCAGCAGCCCCCCGACCGGGACAGGGCGTGAGCAGTACTTC,once,TRBV7-9,TRBJ2-7,TRBD1
CASTVESGTGELFF,TGCGCCAGCACTGTTGAGTCCGGCACCGGGGAGCTGTTTTTT,NA,TRBV5-1,TRBJ2-2,NA
CASRFPGTGVSFF,TGTGCCAGCAGATTCCCCGGGACAGGGGTCTCTTTCTTT,NA,TRBV27,TRBJ1-1,TRBD1
CASSLGLAGGVDEQYF,TGCGCCAGCAGCCTGGGTCTAGCGGGAGGTGTCGACGAGCAGTACTTC,NA,TRBV5-1,TRBJ2-7,TRBD2
CASSQGLAGYTDTQYF,TGTGCCAGCAGCCAGGGACTAGCGGGATACACAGATACGCAGTATTTT,NA,TRBV7-6,TRBJ2-3,TRBD2
CASRQGLSPLHF,TGTGCCAGTCGACAGGGGTTGTCACCCCTCCACTTT,NA,TRBV6-6,TRBJ1-6,TRBD1
CASSRGEFEDTQYF,TGTGCCAGCAGCAGGGGTGAATTCGAAGATACGCAGTATTTT,NA,TRBV5-8,TRBJ2-3,NA
CASSLFASGKAYEQYF,TGTGCCAGCAGTTTATTTGCTAGCGGGAAGGCCTACGAGCAGTACTTC,NA,TRBV28,TRBJ2-7,TRBD2
CASSPGQGDGYTF,TGTGCCAGCTCACCGGGGCAGGGGGATGGCTACACCTTC,NA,TRBV18,TRBJ1-2,TRBD1
CASSLPTGWDTEAFF,TGTGCCAGCAGTCTACCGACAGGTTGGGACACTGAAGCTTTCTTT,NA,TRBV28,TRBJ1-1,NA
CALERGAGTEAFF,TGTGCCTTAGAGCGGGGGGCAGGGACTGAAGCTTTCTTT,NA,TRBV30,TRBJ1-1,NA
CAWRVGLAGLQETQYF,TGTGCCTGGAGAGTTGGTCTAGCGGGACTCCAAGAGACCCAGTACTTC,few,TRBV30,TRBJ2-5,TRBD2
CASRPGQGATNEKLFF,TGTGCCAGCAGACCGGGACAGGGGGCAACTAATGAAAAACTGTTTTTT,NA,TRBV27,TRBJ1-4,TRBD1
CATSSSYYEQYF,TGTGCCACCAGCAGCTCCTACTACGAGCAGTACTTC,many,TRBV15,TRBJ2-7,NA
CASSYNAGGPDEQFF,TGTGCCAGCAGTTACAATGCGGGAGGGCCGGATGAGCAGTTCTTC,NA,TRBV6-6,TRBJ2-1,TRBD2
CASSGDSECYTF,TGTGCCAGCAGTGGGGACAGTGAGTGCTACACCTTC,NA,TRBV12-3/TRBV12-4,TRBJ1-2,TRBD1
CASRGDIVSPLHF,TGTGCCAGCCGGGGGGACATCGTCTCACCCCTCCACTTT,NA,TRBV6-4,TRBJ1-6,NA
CASSSQGGSYNEQFF,TGTGCCAGCAGCTCCCAGGGAGGGTCCTACAATGAGCAGTTCTTC,few,TRBV7-3,TRBJ2-1,TRBD2
CASSYGMGARYGYTF,TGTGCCAGCAGTTACGGTATGGGGGCGCGATACGGCTACACCTTC,once,TRBV6-5,TRBJ1-2,NA
CASSPQGVRDTEAFF,TGTGCCAGCAGCCCCCAGGGGGTCAGGGACACTGAAGCTTTCTTT,NA,TRBV4-2,TRBJ1-1,TRBD1
CASSLVPAGEQFF,TGTGCCAGCAGTTTAGTGCCAGCGGGGGAGCAGTTCTTC,NA,TRBV12-3/TRBV12-4,TRBJ2-1,TRBD2
CAISESRDRYNEQFF,TGTGCCATCAGTGAGTCGCGGGACAGGTACAATGAGCAGTTCTTC,NA,TRBV10-3,TRBJ2-1,TRBD1
CASSLTGGGDQPQHF,TGCGCCAGCAGCTTAACCGGAGGGGGCGATCAGCCCCAGCATTTT,NA,TRBV5-1,TRBJ1-5,TRBD1
CASSHVNRVVEQFF,TGCGCCAGCAGCCATGTAAACAGGGTTGTGGAACAGTTCTTC,NA,TRBV4-1,TRBJ2-1,NA
CASSPVKTNPQGYTF,TGCGCCAGCAGTCCAGTGAAGACTAACCCACAAGGCTACACCTTC,once,TRBV4-1,TRBJ1-2,NA
CASSIGTGRYNEQFF,TGTGCCAGCAGTATCGGGACAGGGCGTTACAATGAGCAGTTCTTC,NA,TRBV6-5,TRBJ2-1,TRBD1
CASNRQGPTTDTQYF,TGCGCCAGCAATCGACAGGGGCCTACCACAGATACGCAGTATTTT,NA,TRBV5-1,TRBJ2-3,TRBD1
CASSPSGAYEQYF,TGTGCCAGCTCACCAAGCGGGGCGTACGAGCAGTACTTC,once,TRBV18,TRBJ2-7,TRBD2
CASSEKTGGDQPQHF,TGTGCCAGCAGTGAAAAGACAGGTGGGGATCAGCCCCAGCATTTT,NA,TRBV25-1,TRBJ1-5,NA
CASSLTGASSYNEQFF,TGCGCCAGCAGCTTGACAGGAGCGAGCTCCTACAATGAGCAGTTCTTC,NA,TRBV5-1,TRBJ2-1,NA
CATSRAAGGPGETQYF,TGTGCCACCAGCAGAGCGGCGGGAGGGCCGGGAGAGACCCAGTACTTC,NA,TRBV15,TRBJ2-5,TRBD2
CAISESLASGEYNEQFF,TGTGCCATCAGTGAGTCCCTGGCTAGCGGGGAATACAATGAGCAGTTCTTC,NA,TRBV10-3,TRBJ2-1,TRBD2
CASSTGTGEGQPQHF,TGTGCCAGCTCAACCGGGACAGGGGAGGGCCAGCCCCAGCATTTT,NA,TRBV18,TRBJ1-5,TRBD1
CASRVQGSGYTF,TGTGCCAGCAGGGTTCAGGGTAGCGGCTACACCTTC,NA,TRBV6-5,TRBJ1-2,NA
CASSTTGYRGEAFF,TGTGCCAGTTCGACGACAGGGTATCGGGGGGAAGCTTTCTTT,NA,TRBV2,TRBJ1-1,TRBD1
CASSPALAGGNEQFF,TGTGCCAGCAGCCCGGCACTAGCGGGAGGCAATGAGCAGTTCTTC,NA,TRBV5-6,TRBJ2-1,TRBD2
CASSSRGSNTGELFF,TGTGCCAGCAGTTCCAGGGGAAGTAACACCGGGGAGCTGTTTTTT,NA,TRBV6-6,TRBJ2-2,NA
CASSLNDGTANTEAFF,TGTGCCAGCAGTCTCAACGACGGGACAGCGAACACTGAAGCTTTCTTT,few,TRBV6-6,TRBJ1-1,TRBD1
CASSFEGQGSEKLFF,TGTGCCAGCAGCTTCGAGGGACAGGGTAGTGAAAAACTGTTTTTT,NA,TRBV7-9,TRBJ1-4,TRBD1
CASGRDRAYEQYF,TGTGCTAGTGGCCGGGACAGGGCCTACGAGCAGTACTTC,once,TRBV12-5,TRBJ2-7,TRBD1
CASRTSGVVDEQYF,TGCGCCAGCAGGACCTCGGGGGTTGTGGACGAGCAGTACTTC,NA,TRBV5-1,TRBJ2-7,NA
CASSLGTSGGKGEQFF,TGCGCCAGCAGCTTGGGGACTAGCGGGGGAAAAGGTGAGCAGTTCTTC,NA,TRBV5-1,TRBJ2-1,TRBD2
CASSPQDFSSYEQYF,TGTGCCAGCAGTCCCCAGGATTTCAGCTCCTACGAGCAGTACTTC,NA,TRBV6-2/TRBV6-3,TRBJ2-7,NA
CASSEMGQGYSPLHF,TGTGCCAGCAGTGAAATGGGACAGGGGTATTCACCCCTGCACTTT,few,TRBV6-1,TRBJ1-6,TRBD1
CSVRQTGGEETQYF,TGCAGCGTTAGACAAACAGGGGGGGAAGAGACCCAGTACTTC,NA,TRBV29-1,TRBJ2-5,NA
CASSDNRHNEKLFF,TGTGCCAGCAGTGATAACAGGCATAATGAAAAACTGTTTTTT,NA,TRBV2,TRBJ1-4,NA
CASSQVARVTSGNTIYF,TGTGCCAGCAGCCAAGTTGCCAGGGTGACCTCTGGAAACACCATATATTTT,NA,TRBV14,TRBJ1-3,NA
CASSRLSGSLNTGELFF,TGTGCCAGCAGCCGGCTCAGCGGGAGCCTTAACACCGGGGAGCTGTTTTTT,NA,TRBV5-4,TRBJ2-2,TRBD2
CASREGAYEQYF,TGTGCCAGCAGGGAAGGGGCCTACGAGCAGTACTTC,NA,TRBV28,TRBJ2-7,NA
CATSPGGLAGIVTQYF,TGTGCCACCAGCCCAGGGGGGCTAGCGGGAATTGTGACCCAGTACTTC,NA,TRBV15,TRBJ2-5,TRBD2
CASSDGTSGGYEQYF,TGTGCCAGCAGCGACGGGACTAGCGGGGGATACGAGCAGTACTTC,NA,TRBV9,TRBJ2-7,TRBD2
CASGEGGNRDNYGYTF,TGTGCCAGCGGAGAAGGGGGAAACAGGGACAACTATGGCTACACCTTC,few,TRBV28,TRBJ1-2,NA
CASSERTGGSYNSPLHF,TGTGCCAGCAGTGAAAGGACAGGGGGCTCCTATAATTCACCCCTCCACTTT,NA,TRBV6-1,TRBJ1-6,TRBD1
CASSQDRGFRAGYTF,TGTGCCAGCAGCCAAGACCGGGGGTTTAGGGCGGGCTACACCTTC,once,TRBV3-1/TRBV3-2,TRBJ1-2,NA
CASTSRDRRYEQYF,TGTGCCAGCACCTCCCGAGACAGGCGCTACGAGCAGTACTTC,NA,TRBV2,TRBJ2-7,NA